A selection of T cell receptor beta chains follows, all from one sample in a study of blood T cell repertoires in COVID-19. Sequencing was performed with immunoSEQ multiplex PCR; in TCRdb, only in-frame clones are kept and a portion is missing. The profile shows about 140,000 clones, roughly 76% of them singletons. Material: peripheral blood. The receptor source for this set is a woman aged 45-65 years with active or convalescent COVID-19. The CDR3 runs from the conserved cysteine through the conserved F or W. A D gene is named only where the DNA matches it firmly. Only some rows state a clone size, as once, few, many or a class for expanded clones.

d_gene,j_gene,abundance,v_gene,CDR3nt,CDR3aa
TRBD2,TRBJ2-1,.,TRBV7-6,TGTGCCAGCAGCTCAGCGGGGCGATACAATGAGCAGTTCTTC,CASSSAGRYNEQFF
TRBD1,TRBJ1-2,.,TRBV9,TGTGCCAGCAGCGGACCAATACAGGGGCTCGATGGCTACACCTTC,CASSGPIQGLDGYTF
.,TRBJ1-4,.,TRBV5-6,TGTGCCAGCAGCCCCGGGACTCCGGAAAAACTGTTTTTT,CASSPGTPEKLFF
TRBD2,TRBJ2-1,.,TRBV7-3,TGTGCCAGCAGCTTATATAGTGGGTTGGGACTAGCGGGATCTGAGCAGTTCTTC,CASSLYSGLGLAGSEQFF
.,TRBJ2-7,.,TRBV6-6,TGTGCCAGCAGTTACTCGAAATCTAGATTTCTGTACGAGCAGTACTTC,CASSYSKSRFLYEQYF
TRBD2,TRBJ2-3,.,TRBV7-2,TGTGCCAGCAGCTTGATAGCGGGGGGTGGGATAGATACGCAGTATTTT,CASSLIAGGGIDTQYF
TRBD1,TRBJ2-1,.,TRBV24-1,TGTGCCACCAGTGATCGTCTACCGGGACAGGGGAACAATGAGCAGTTCTTC,CATSDRLPGQGNNEQFF
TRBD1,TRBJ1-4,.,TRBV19,TGTGCCAGTAGTCGACAGGGTCGGGGTGAAAAACTGTTTTTT,CASSRQGRGEKLFF
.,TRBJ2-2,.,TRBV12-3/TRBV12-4,TGTGCCAGCAGTTCGACCGGGGAGCTGTTTTTT,CASSSTGELFF
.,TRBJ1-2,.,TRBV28,TGTGCCAGCAGTTTATTTAACAGGAATAACTATGGCTACACCTTC,CASSLFNRNNYGYTF
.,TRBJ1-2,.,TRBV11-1,TGTGCCAGCAGCCAAGGAGGACTCTATGGCTACACCTTC,CASSQGGLYGYTF
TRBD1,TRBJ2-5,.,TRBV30,TGTGCCTGGAGTTGGAGACAGGGGTTACAAGAGACCCAGTACTTC,CAWSWRQGLQETQYF
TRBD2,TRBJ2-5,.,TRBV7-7,TGTGCTAGCAGCTCCGATACGGGGGGTCGCGAGACCCAGTACTTC,CASSSDTGGRETQYF
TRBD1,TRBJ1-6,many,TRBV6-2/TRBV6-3,TGTGCCAGCAGTCGGACAGGGGGCCGCAGTAATTCACCCCTCCACTTT,CASSRTGGRSNSPLHF
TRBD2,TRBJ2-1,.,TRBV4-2,TGTGCCAGCAGCCAAGAAAGCGGGAGGGCCGCCAATGAGCAGTTCTTC,CASSQESGRAANEQFF
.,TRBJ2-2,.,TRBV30,TGTGCCTGGAAGGGACACAGGAACACCGGGGAGCTGTTTTTT,CAWKGHRNTGELFF
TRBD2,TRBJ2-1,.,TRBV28,TGTGCCAGCAGTCCGCTAGCGGGAGTCTACAATGAGCAGTTCTTC,CASSPLAGVYNEQFF
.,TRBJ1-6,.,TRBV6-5,TGTGCCAGCAGTTACCAGGGGAATAATTCACCCCTCCACTTT,CASSYQGNNSPLHF
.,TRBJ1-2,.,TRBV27,TGTGCCAGCAAAACACAGGGAGCCTATGGCTACACCTTC,CASKTQGAYGYTF
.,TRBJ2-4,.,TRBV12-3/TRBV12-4,TGTGCCAGCAGTCCCGCGGGGAACATTCAGTACTTC,CASSPAGNIQYF
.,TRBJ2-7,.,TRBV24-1,TGTGCCACCAGTGATAACAACCACTACGAGCAGTACTTC,CATSDNNHYEQYF
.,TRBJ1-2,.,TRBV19,TGTGCCAGTACCACGCTTGTACAGGGTAACTATGGCTACACCTTC,CASTTLVQGNYGYTF
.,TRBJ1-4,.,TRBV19,TGTGCCAGTAGTATCCGCGGGGAAAAACTGTTTTTT,CASSIRGEKLFF
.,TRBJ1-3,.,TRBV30,TGTGCCTGGACAGGGGTCAACTCTGGAAACACCATATATTTT,CAWTGVNSGNTIYF
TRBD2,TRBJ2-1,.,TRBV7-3,TGTGCCAGCAGCCCCCCGGGGGGATACAATGAGCAGTTCTTC,CASSPPGGYNEQFF